These T cell receptor beta chains were read from a single sample in a study of blood T cell repertoires in COVID-19. Libraries were prepared by immunoSEQ multiplex PCR; TCRdb keeps only in-frame clonotypes and omits some of them. The data contain some 220,000 clones, around 81% of them singletons. The sample consisted of peripheral blood. The receptors were gathered from a woman between 25 and 40 years old who had recovered from COVID-19. Each CDR3 is given with its conserved first and last residue. Each record gives: clone size, D gene, V gene, J gene, CDR3 DNA, CDR3 protein. The D gene is left open where the match is weak. The listing skips clone size in some rows; elsewhere it reads once, few, many or a size class.

>-|-|TRBV6-6|TRBJ2-1
TGTGCCAGCACCATGCCAGGGCTTCACAATGAGCAGTTCTTC
CASTMPGLHNEQFF
>-|TRBD2|TRBV7-3|TRBJ2-1
TGTGCCAGCAGCTTAACTAGCGGGAGGGAAAATGAGCAGTTCTTC
CASSLTSGRENEQFF
>few|-|TRBV2|TRBJ2-2
TGTGCCAGCAGCCAGTTGCCCAACACCGGGGAGCTGTTTTTT
CASSQLPNTGELFF
>-|-|TRBV28|TRBJ1-1
TGTGCCAGCAGTTTAGGAGGCGGGGCGGGCACTGAAGCTTTCTTT
CASSLGGGAGTEAFF
>-|-|TRBV30|TRBJ2-5
TGTGCCTGGACCGGCGGGGCGGGAGAGACCCAGTACTTC
CAWTGGAGETQYF
>-|-|TRBV6-6|TRBJ2-3
TGTGCCAGCAGCCTACGCCGAGGAGGAGGCACAGATACGCAGTATTTT
CASSLRRGGGTDTQYF
>-|-|TRBV24-1|TRBJ2-3
TGTGCCACCAGTGATGGAGTGCCAGATACGCAGTATTTT
CATSDGVPDTQYF
>-|TRBD1|TRBV7-9|TRBJ1-1
TGTGCCAGCAGCTCTGGGACAGGGGAAGCTTTCTTT
CASSSGTGEAFF
>once|-|TRBV4-1|TRBJ1-2
TGCGCCAGCAGCCAAGGACAGGCCCGTAACTATGGCTACACCTTC
CASSQGQARNYGYTF
>once|TRBD2|TRBV27|TRBJ2-3
TGTGCCAGCAGTACTTCAAGACTAGCGGGAGTGTCAGATACGCAGTATTTT
CASSTSRLAGVSDTQYF
>-|-|TRBV29-1|TRBJ2-7
TGCAGCGCCGGGGACAACTCCTACGAGCAGTACTTC
CSAGDNSYEQYF
>-|TRBD1|TRBV28|TRBJ1-3
TGTGCCAGCAGAAGACAGGGTGCATCTGGAAACACCATATATTTT
CASRRQGASGNTIYF
>-|TRBD1|TRBV6-5|TRBJ1-1
TGTGCCAGCAGCAGGACAGGGCTGGCCACTGAAGCTTTCTTT
CASSRTGLATEAFF
>-|-|TRBV19|TRBJ2-1
TGTGCCAGTAGTATTACTCTCACTCAAATTTATGAGCAGTTCTTC
CASSITLTQIYEQFF
>-|TRBD1|TRBV30|TRBJ1-4
TGTGCCTGGAGTGTACGACAGGGGGCTGATGAAAAACTGTTTTTT
CAWSVRQGADEKLFF
>-|-|TRBV7-3|TRBJ2-1
TGTGCCAGCAGCTCCCAGGGAGGAGGTGAGCAGTTCTTC
CASSSQGGGEQFF
>-|-|TRBV27|TRBJ2-7
TGTGCCAGCAGTTTAGGAGCCAATGCCGAGCAGTACTTC
CASSLGANAEQYF
>-|TRBD2|TRBV28|TRBJ2-7
TGTGCCAGCAGCCCCCCGGGACTAGCGGGAGTAAGGGAGCAGTACTTC
CASSPPGLAGVREQYF
>-|-|TRBV12-3/TRBV12-4|TRBJ2-5
TGTGCCAGCAGTTCGGGGAAACAAGAGACCCAGTACTTC
CASSSGKQETQYF
>-|TRBD2|TRBV6-1|TRBJ2-3
TGTGCCAGCAGTGAAGGTACTAGCGGGAGACTCACAGATACGCAGTATTTT
CASSEGTSGRLTDTQYF
>-|-|TRBV30|TRBJ2-1
TGTGCCTGGACACTGGGGCCCCCGGACAATGAGCAGTTCTTC
CAWTLGPPDNEQFF
>-|-|TRBV15|TRBJ1-1
TGTGCCACCACCGACAGGAATGAAGCTTTCTTT
CATTDRNEAFF
>-|-|TRBV4-2|TRBJ1-3
TGTGCCAGCATCCGAACCATTAGCTCTGGAAACACCATATATTTT
CASIRTISSGNTIYF
>-|-|TRBV5-1|TRBJ2-3
TGCGCCAGCAGCTGGGCACGGCGGGACACAGATACGCAGTATTTT
CASSWARRDTDTQYF
>once|-|TRBV6-5|TRBJ2-1
TGTGCCAGCAGTTACTCCCGGGGGAGAGATGAGCAGTTCTTC
CASSYSRGRDEQFF
>once|TRBD2|TRBV5-4|TRBJ2-1
TGTGCCAGCAGCCCGGTGGTGTGGGAGGGCAATGAGCAGTTCTTC
CASSPVVWEGNEQFF
>-|TRBD2|TRBV29-1|TRBJ2-6
TGCAGCGTTGAAGAGGAGCGGGAGGCCCCTGGGGCCAACGTCCTGACTTTC
CSVEEEREAPGANVLTF
>-|-|TRBV12-5|TRBJ1-1
TGTGCTAGTGGTTTGGACAGGAACACTGAAGCTTTCTTT
CASGLDRNTEAFF
>-|TRBD1|TRBV27|TRBJ1-2
TGTGCCAGCAGCCCCCTCGCCGGGACAGACTATGGCTACACCTTC
CASSPLAGTDYGYTF
>-|TRBD2|TRBV28|TRBJ2-5
TGTGCCAGCAGTTTTGGTGCGGGAGGCCTCGTCTCGGAGACCCAGTACTTC
CASSFGAGGLVSETQYF
>-|-|TRBV19|TRBJ2-5
TGTGCCAGTAGACCCCGGGACATTCCAGCCGAGACCCAGTACTTC
CASRPRDIPAETQYF
>-|TRBD1|TRBV4-2|TRBJ1-6
TGTGCCAGCAGCCAAGATCGGACAGGCGTATTTGGGGCTAGCTCCTATAATTCACCCCTCCACTTT
CASSQDRTGVFGASSYNSPLHF
>once|TRBD2|TRBV4-2|TRBJ2-3
TGTGCCAGCAGCCAAGATCTACTAGCGGAGAGCACAGATACGCAGTATTTT
CASSQDLLAESTDTQYF
>-|-|TRBV10-1|TRBJ1-3
TGCGCCAGCAGTGAGTCGAAACGGGTGAGAGGAAACACCATATATTTT
CASSESKRVRGNTIYF
>-|-|TRBV7-3|TRBJ2-7
TGTGCCAGCAGCCCCGCCCTGGCCCGCGAGCAGTACTTC
CASSPALAREQYF
>-|-|TRBV6-5|TRBJ2-7
TGTGCCAGCAGGGAGGGGCAGAACTCCTACGAGCAGTACTTC
CASREGQNSYEQYF
>-|-|TRBV30|TRBJ1-3
TGTGCCTGGAGTGTCTATGGAAACACCATATATTTT
CAWSVYGNTIYF